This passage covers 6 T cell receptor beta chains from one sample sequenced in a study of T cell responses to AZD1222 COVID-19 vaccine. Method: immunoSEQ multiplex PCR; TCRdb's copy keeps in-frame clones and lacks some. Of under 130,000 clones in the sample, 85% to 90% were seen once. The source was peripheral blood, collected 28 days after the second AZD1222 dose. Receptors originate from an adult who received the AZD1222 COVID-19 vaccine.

The chain's CDR3 is CASRGPGTLSAFF. The CDR3 DNA reads TGTGCCAGTAGGGGCCCGGGAACCTTATCGGCTTTCTTT. The rearrangement joins TRBV19 to TRBJ1-1; D is unclear. CDR1 is LNHDA and CDR2 is SQIVND in the germline V gene (reference sequence). The CDR3 contains 13 residues. The V end was cut by 6 bases, the J end by 11 bases, with 19 bases between.

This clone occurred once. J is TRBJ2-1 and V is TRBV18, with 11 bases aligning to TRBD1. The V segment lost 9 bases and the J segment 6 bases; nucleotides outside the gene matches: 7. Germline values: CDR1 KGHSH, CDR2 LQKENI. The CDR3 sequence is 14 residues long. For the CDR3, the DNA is TGTGCCAGTTCCCGGACAGGGGGCTTCAATGAGCAGTTCTTC. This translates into CASSRTGGFNEQFF.

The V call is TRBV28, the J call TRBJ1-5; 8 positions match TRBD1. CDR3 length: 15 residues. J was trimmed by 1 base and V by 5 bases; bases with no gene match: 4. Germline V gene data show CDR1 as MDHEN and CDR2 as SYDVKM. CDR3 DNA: TGTGCCAGCAGTGCCAGGGGGCCGAGCAATCAGCCCCAGCATTTT. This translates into CASSARGPSNQPQHF. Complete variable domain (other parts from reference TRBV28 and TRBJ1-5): DVKVTQSSRYLVKRTGEKVFLECVQDMDHENMFWYRQDPGLGLRLIYFSYDVKMKEKGDIPEGYSVSREKKERFSLILESASTNQTSMYLCASSARGPSNQPQHFGDGTRLSIL.

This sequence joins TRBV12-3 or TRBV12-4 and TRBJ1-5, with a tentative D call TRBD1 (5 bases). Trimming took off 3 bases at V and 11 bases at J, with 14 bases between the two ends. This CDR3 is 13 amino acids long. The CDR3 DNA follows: TGTGCCAGCAGTTTCACGGTGGGGGGGGCCCAGCATTTT. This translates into CASSFTVGGAQHF.

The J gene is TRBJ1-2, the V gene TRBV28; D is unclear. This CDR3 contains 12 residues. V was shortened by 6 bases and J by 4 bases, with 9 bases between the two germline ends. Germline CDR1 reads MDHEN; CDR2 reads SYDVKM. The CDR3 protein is CASSPAGYGYTF. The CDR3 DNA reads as TGTGCCAGCAGCCCTGCGGGCTATGGCTACACCTTC.

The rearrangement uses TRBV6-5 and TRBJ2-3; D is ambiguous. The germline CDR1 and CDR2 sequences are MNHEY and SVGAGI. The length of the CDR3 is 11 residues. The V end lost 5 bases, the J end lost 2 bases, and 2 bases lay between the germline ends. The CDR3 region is CASSHTDTQYF. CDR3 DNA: TGTGCCAGCAGTCACACAGATACGCAGTATTTT.